The 30 T cell receptor beta chains in this list originate from one sample, sequenced in a study of cytomegalovirus exposure and HLA in healthy donors (dated by TCRdb to about 2017). Library preparation was by the immunoSEQ multiplex PCR assay. For the multiplex PCR, a mixture combining 60 forward primers for TCR Vbeta segments and 13 reverse primers for TCR Jbeta segments was used. Imported from immuneACCESS, the table was reduced by TCRdb to in-frame sequences with V and J called. These copies leave out some clones; in studies compared against another copy, an unresolved V gene accounts for under half, and the cause of the remainder is not known. The sample profile shows 85,000 to 95,000 clones; 7.6% of them were found once. The top ten hold about 2.1% of the sample. Sequencing was done on a sample of PBMCs. Source of these receptors: a man aged 45-65 years in good health and CMV-seronegative.

The V call is TRBV5-4, the J call TRBJ1-3; D unclear. Germline lookup yields CDR1 SGHNT and CDR2 YYREEE (reference sequence). This CDR3 region has 15 residues. Trimming cost V 2 bases and J 0 bases, with 9 bases left between them. The CDR3 bases are TGTGCCAGCAGCTTAGAACAGAGCTCTGGAAACACCATATATTTT. It codes for CASSLEQSSGNTIYF.

Only a few counts were recorded for this clone. V and J are TRBV6-6 and TRBJ1-6, with D perhaps TRBD1 (6 bases). The ends were cut back, 6 bases at V and 0 bases at J, with 12 bases in the middle. Germline lookup yields CDR1 MNHNY and CDR2 SVGAGI (reference sequence). The CDR3 consists of 16 residues. CDR3 sequence reads: CASRRTESSYNSPLHF. In DNA, the CDR3 is TGTGCCAGCAGAAGGACAGAAAGCTCCTATAATTCACCCCTCCACTTT.

This sequence joins TRBV9 and TRBJ2-7; 7 bases map to TRBD1. V lost 4 bases to trimming and J lost 2 bases; unmatched junction nucleotides: 6. This CDR3 region has 14 residues. Germline CDR1 SGDLS, CDR2 YYNGEE. The CDR3 nucleotides read TGTGCCAGCAGCTTAGGGACAGCCACCTACGAGCAGTACTTC. It yields the protein CASSLGTATYEQYF.

This clone was found a few times. The V gene is TRBV15, the J gene TRBJ2-7; 11 nucleotides match TRBD1. This CDR3 has 15 residues. Trimming removed 0 bases from V and 6 bases from J; junction bases left unmatched: 4. CDR1 LNHNV and CDR2 YYDKDF come from the germline V gene (reference sequence). In nucleotides, the CDR3 is TGTGCCACCAGCAGAGATCTTGGGACAGGGGGCGAGCAGTACTTC. Residues: CATSRDLGTGGEQYF.

The V gene is TRBV25-1, the J gene TRBJ1-6; unclear D gene. With 3 bases removed from V and 10 bases from J, the gap between germline ends came to 13 bases. CDR3 length: 14 amino acids. CDR1 MGHDK and CDR2 SYGVNS come from the germline V gene. The CDR3 here is CASSEDLAGSPLHF. CDR3 bases: TGTGCCAGCAGTGAGGATCTGGCGGGGTCACCCCTCCACTTT. Together with reference TRBV25-1 and TRBJ1-6, the CDR3 gives the full variable domain: EADIYQTPRYLVIGTGKKITLECSQTMGHDKMYWYQQDPGMELHLIHYSYGVNSTEKGDLSSESTVSRIRTEHFPLTLESARPSHTSQYLCASSEDLAGSPLHFGNGTRLTVT.

This clone was counted a few times. The V call is TRBV19, the J call TRBJ2-3, with no clear D. Trimming stripped 4 bases from V and 1 base from J, with 12 bases between. This CDR3 comprises 15 residues. Germline V gene data show CDR1 as LNHDA and CDR2 as SQIVND (reference sequence). CDR3: CASSTTRLGTDTQYF. The CDR3 DNA is TGTGCCAGTAGTACTACGCGGCTTGGCACAGATACGCAGTATTTT.

There are a few counts of this clone. CDR3 amino acids: CASSRSGNQPQHF. For the CDR3, the DNA is TGTGCCAGCTCCAGGTCGGGCAATCAGCCCCAGCATTTT. The gene calls are TRBV27 and TRBJ1-5; no clear D gene. The length of the CDR3 is 13 residues. Germline V CDR1 and CDR2: MNHEY, SMNVEV (reference sequence). V was clipped by 8 bases and J by 2 bases, with 10 bases between them.

The chain combines TRBV11-2 with TRBJ1-1, with D unresolved. The CDR3 is made up of 12 amino acids. Trimming left V 5 bases short and J 9 bases short, with 13 bases between. The germline V gene has CDR1 SGHAT and CDR2 FQNNGV. CDR3 in DNA: TGTGCCAGCAGCGGTAGTGGGCCAAAAGCTTTCTTT. Translated: CASSGSGPKAFF.

This clone was detected only a few times. The chain couples TRBV7-6 to TRBJ1-1; D perhaps matches TRBD1 (6 bases). This CDR3 spans 15 amino acids. Per the germline V gene, CDR1 is SGHVS and CDR2 is FNYEAQ. Trimming stripped 0 bases from V and 3 bases from J, with 11 bases between. The CDR3 sequence: CASSLAPRGHTEAFF. The CDR3 DNA reads as TGTGCCAGCAGCTTAGCGCCCAGGGGACACACTGAAGCTTTCTTT.

This clone was seen more than once but under ten times. The chain links TRBV5-1 to TRBJ2-1, with TRBD2 matching 7 bases. CDR3 length: 15 amino acids. Trimming removed 1 base from V and 7 bases from J; junction bases left unmatched: 8. Germline CDR1 and CDR2: SGHRS and YFSETQ. CDR3 residues: CASSLSGAPFNEQFF. CDR3 sequence (DNA): TGCGCCAGCAGCTTGAGCGGGGCCCCTTTTAATGAGCAGTTCTTC.

The chain carries TRBV19 and TRBJ1-3; D unresolved. CDR3 size: 12 residues. The V and J ends lost 3 bases and 3 bases respectively, with 3 bases between them. Germline CDR1 is LNHDA and CDR2 is SQIVND (reference sequence). This chain's CDR3 is CASSILGNTIYF. Here the CDR3 DNA reads TGTGCCAGTAGTATCCTTGGAAACACCATATATTTT. Filled out from reference TRBV19 and TRBJ1-3, the complete variable domain reads DGGITQSPKYLFRKEGQNVTLSCEQNLNHDAMYWYRQDPGQGLRLIYYSQIVNDFQKGDIAEGYSVSREKKESFPLTVTSAQKNPTAFYLCASSILGNTIYFGEGSWLTVV.

The J gene is TRBJ1-3, the V gene TRBV6-1; D perhaps matches TRBD1 (6 bases). CDR1 and CDR2 (germline): MNHNS, SASEGT. This CDR3 spans 15 amino acids. The V end was cut by 2 bases, the J end by 4 bases, with 12 bases between. The CDR3 loop reads CASSEQGLKGNTIYF. Here the CDR3 DNA reads TGTGCCAGCAGTGAACAGGGGCTGAAAGGAAACACCATATATTTT.

The V and J genes are TRBV4-1 and TRBJ1-5; D is undetermined. The CDR3 is made up of 15 amino acids. Germline lookup yields CDR1 MGHRA and CDR2 YSYEKL. V lost 1 base and J 5 bases, leaving 12 bases between the germline ends. The CDR3 bases are TGCGCCAGCAGCCAAGCCACAAGGGAGGATCAGCCCCAGCATTTT. Translating it yields CASSQATREDQPQHF.

This clone was recorded a few times. This chain links TRBV19 with TRBJ1-1; a weak D match, TRBD1 (5 bases). Per the germline V gene, CDR1 is LNHDA and CDR2 is SQIVND (reference sequence). The CDR3 length is 14 residues. V was pared by 5 bases and J by 5 bases, with 15 bases between. The CDR3 DNA follows: TGTGCCAGTAGTCCGGGACTTGCTGGGACTGAAGCTTTCTTT. It translates to CASSPGLAGTEAFF.

The chain is built from TRBV27 and TRBJ1-1; maybe TRBD1 (6 bases). The V end was cut by 3 bases, the J end by 1 base, with 6 bases between. This CDR3 is built from 13 residues. Germline V gives CDR1 MNHEY, CDR2 SMNVEV (reference sequence). CDR3 bases: TGTGCCAGCAGTTTGACAGGGAACACTGAAGCTTTCTTT. Translating gives CASSLTGNTEAFF.

This clone was counted only a few times. This chain joins TRBV5-4 and TRBJ2-7; TRBD1 matches at 7 bases. The trim removed 4 bases at V and 0 bases at J, leaving 4 bases unmatched. The germline CDR1 and CDR2 sequences are SGHNT and YYREEE (reference sequence). The CDR3 runs 14 residues. CDR3 in amino acids: CASSPGQPSYEQYF. Here the CDR3 DNA reads TGTGCCAGCAGCCCGGGACAGCCCTCCTACGAGCAGTACTTC.

The chain recombines TRBV12-5 with TRBJ2-3, with TRBD2 as a possible D gene (5 bases). Trimming left V 9 bases short and J 2 bases short, with 12 bases between. CDR1 and CDR2 from the germline V gene are LGHNT and FRNRAP. CDR3 length equals 13 residues. This chain's CDR3 is CASSRDHTDTQYF. DNA for the CDR3: TGTGCTAGCTCCCGGGATCACACAGATACGCAGTATTTT.

This clone was counted a few times. The chain recombines TRBV30 with TRBJ1-5; D not certain. V gave up 0 bases and J gave up 6 bases, with 9 bases separating them. CDR3 length: 13 residues. Germline V gives CDR1 GTSNPN, CDR2 SVGIG (reference sequence). The CDR3 bases are TGTGCCTGGAGTGTTGCGGGAACTCAGCCCCAGCATTTT. This codes for CAWSVAGTQPQHF.

This clone has a handful of counts. The rearrangement uses TRBV28 and TRBJ1-6; 7 bases align to TRBD1. The trim removed 4 bases at V and 9 bases at J, leaving 12 bases unmatched. The CDR3 spans 16 residues. Germline V gene sequence: CDR1 MDHEN, CDR2 SYDVKM. This CDR3 reads CASSSPGQAGGSPLHF. The CDR3 nucleotides read TGTGCCAGCAGTTCCCCAGGACAGGCTGGGGGTTCACCCCTCCACTTT.

The chain joins TRBV14 to TRBJ1-1; TRBD1 matches at 7 bases. CDR1 and CDR2 from the germline V gene are SGHDN and FVKESK. The CDR3 has 14 residues. Trimming at V came to 3 bases and at J to 5 bases, leaving 6 bases not matched to a gene. CDR3 coding DNA: TGTGCCAGCAGCCAGACAGGGTGGAGGACTGAAGCTTTCTTT. It encodes CASSQTGWRTEAFF.

This chain joins TRBV28 and TRBJ2-1; 11 nucleotides match TRBD1. Trimming removed 6 bases from V and 0 bases from J; junction bases left unmatched: 10. From germline, CDR1 is MDHEN and CDR2 SYDVKM. CDR3 length equals 18 residues. CDR3 sequence: CASRIMTGTGGSYNEQFF. Written as DNA, the CDR3 is TGTGCCAGCAGAATAATGACCGGGACAGGGGGCTCCTACAATGAGCAGTTCTTC.

This clone was observed a few times. The V call is TRBV7-3, the J call TRBJ1-5, with TRBD1 matching over 9 bases. The V and J ends lost 5 bases and 7 bases, in that order; junction bases with no gene match: 12. The germline V gene has CDR1 SGHTA and CDR2 FQGTGA. The CDR3 totals 16 residues. CDR3 DNA: TGTGCCAGCAGCCCGTCGGACAGGGGCAAACGACAGCCCCAGCATTTT. Translating it yields CASSPSDRGKRQPQHF.

The gene calls are TRBV15 and TRBJ1-6, with D maybe TRBD1 (6 bases). This CDR3 contains 15 residues. Between the trimmed V and J ends, which lost 1 base and 10 bases, there was a span of 14 bases. CDR1 and CDR2 from the germline V gene are LNHNV and YYDKDF (reference sequence). CDR3 protein: CATSRGQGLGSPLHF. CDR3 nucleotide sequence: TGTGCCACCAGCAGAGGGCAGGGGTTAGGATCACCCCTCCACTTT.

The chain has TRBV10-3 and TRBJ2-2; 7 positions match TRBD1. The CDR3 runs 15 residues. V lost 7 bases to trimming and J lost 3 bases; unmatched junction nucleotides: 8. Germline V gene data show CDR1 as ENHRY and CDR2 as SYGVKD. The CDR3 coding sequence is TGTGCCATCACCCCCGGGACAGCTTACACCGGGGAGCTGTTTTTT. As protein: CAITPGTAYTGELFF.

The gene calls are TRBV7-3 and TRBJ2-7, with TRBD2 matching over 8 bases. Germline V CDR1 and CDR2: SGHTA, FQGTGA. This CDR3 has 15 residues. J gave up 7 bases and V 1 base, and 9 bases lay outside the gene matches. CDR3 coding DNA: TGTGCCAGCAGCTTAATTCCAGCGGGGGTGGGGGAGCAGTACTTC. Protein product: CASSLIPAGVGEQYF.

This clone occurred a few times. V and J are TRBV9 and TRBJ2-3; 8 positions agree with TRBD1. This CDR3 has 16 residues. The germline V gene has CDR1 SGDLS and CDR2 YYNGEE. Trimming removed 3 bases from V and 1 base from J; junction bases left unmatched: 7. CDR3 protein: CASSARQGQGTDTQYF. The DNA for the CDR3 is TGTGCCAGCAGCGCACGACAGGGGCAGGGCACAGATACGCAGTATTTT.

This clone was observed a handful of times. This chain uses TRBV11-2 with TRBJ1-5; the D is unclear. V lost 5 bases, J lost 2 bases, and 7 bases lay in between. Germline V gene lookup returns CDR1 SGHAT and CDR2 FQNNGV. CDR3 length: 13 amino acids. The CDR3 spells CASSPGGNQPQHF. The CDR3 DNA sequence: TGTGCCAGCAGCCCCGGGGGCAATCAGCCCCAGCATTTT.

The chain links TRBV5-1 to TRBJ2-2; no reliable D call. Germline loops: CDR1 SGHRS, CDR2 YFSETQ. The CDR3 has 12 residues. V lost 5 bases, J lost 1 base, and 3 bases lay in between. CDR3 coding DNA: TGCGCCAGCAGTCGGAACACCGGGGAGCTGTTTTTT. Translated, it gives CASSRNTGELFF. Drawing the rest from reference TRBV5-1 and TRBJ2-2, the complete variable domain is KAGVTQTPRYLIKTRGQQVTLSCSPISGHRSVSWYQQTPGQGLQFLFEYFSETQRNKGNFPGRFSGRQFSNSRSEMNVSTLELGDSALYLCASSRNTGELFFGEGSRLTVL.

The chain carries TRBV11-2 and TRBJ2-7, with D unresolved. This CDR3 is 13 amino acids long. The germline V and J ends were trimmed by 1 base and 3 bases, with 7 bases remaining between them. The germline V gene encodes CDR1 SGHAT and CDR2 FQNNGV. This chain's CDR3 is CASSLALGYEQYF. The CDR3 DNA sequence: TGTGCCAGCAGCTTAGCCCTAGGCTACGAGCAGTACTTC.

This clone showed up just a few times. The genes are TRBV29-1 and TRBJ2-1; the D gene is possibly TRBD2 (6 bases). CDR1 SQVTM and CDR2 ANQGSEA come from the germline V gene. Trimming removed 5 bases from V and 0 bases from J, with 17 bases in between. This CDR3 has 16 amino acids. CDR3 bases: TGCAGCGTTTCTGCTAGCGTTCCGGGCTCCTACAATGAGCAGTTCTTC. It yields the protein CSVSASVPGSYNEQFF.